Listed below are T cell receptor beta chains from one sample, sequenced in a study of control samples from healthy donors and cancer patients. Sequencing was performed with immunoSEQ multiplex PCR; in TCRdb, only in-frame clones are kept and a portion is missing. The sample shows about 51,000 clones, under 90% of them seen only once. The sequencing sample was made of blood. The source of these receptors is a man aged 70-80 years in good health. The CDR3 runs from the conserved cysteine through the conserved F or W. The D gene is left open where the match is weak. Expanded clones are given a class, and other clones once, few, many or no size at all.

d_gene | abundance | j_gene | v_gene | CDR3nt | CDR3aa
TRBD1 | . | TRBJ1-2 | TRBV5-1 | TGCGCCAGCAGCCCGAGAGGGACAGGGGTGAACTATGGCTACACCTTC | CASSPRGTGVNYGYTF
. | . | TRBJ2-1 | TRBV4-1 | TGCGCCAGCAGCCCGAATAGCGATGAGCAGTTCTTC | CASSPNSDEQFF
TRBD1 | few | TRBJ1-4 | TRBV28 | TGTGCCAGCAGGGGTCCCGGGACAGGCCGTGCAACTAATGAAAAACTGTTTTTT | CASRGPGTGRATNEKLFF
. | . | TRBJ2-3 | TRBV19 | TGTGCCAGTAGTCCTACCACAGATACGCAGTATTTT | CASSPTTDTQYF
. | few | TRBJ1-1 | TRBV7-3 | TGTGCCAGCAGCGTAAGCAGGGTCACTGAAGCTTTCTTT | CASSVSRVTEAFF
. | once | TRBJ2-1 | TRBV12-3/TRBV12-4 | TGTGCCAGCAGTTTAGGCCCTGCCAATGAGCAGTTCTTC | CASSLGPANEQFF
. | . | TRBJ2-5 | TRBV19 | TGTGCCAGTAGTATCGGGAGGACAGCGGGAGAGACCCAGTACTTC | CASSIGRTAGETQYF
. | large | TRBJ2-1 | TRBV12-3/TRBV12-4 | TGTGCCAGCAGTTTAATGAACAATGAGCAGTTCTTC | CASSLMNNEQFF
. | . | TRBJ1-4 | TRBV3-1/TRBV3-2 | TGTGCCAGCAGCCAAGGGGTTGGGGGCGGCGAAAAACTGTTTTTT | CASSQGVGGGEKLFF
. | . | TRBJ2-7 | TRBV5-6 | TGTGCCAGCAGCCGTGGGGCGATCTACGAGCAGTACTTC | CASSRGAIYEQYF
. | . | TRBJ2-7 | TRBV6-5 | TGTGCCAGCAGTTACGGTGGAGGACCTTCTTACGAGCAGTACTTC | CASSYGGGPSYEQYF
TRBD2 | . | TRBJ2-7 | TRBV7-8 | TGTGCCAGCAGCTTAGCCGATGCACTAGCGGGGTACGAGCAGTACTTC | CASSLADALAGYEQYF
TRBD2 | . | TRBJ2-7 | TRBV5-1 | TGCGCCAGCAGCTTGCTCGGCGGGGGGAACTACGAGCAGTACTTC | CASSLLGGGNYEQYF
TRBD2 | . | TRBJ2-7 | TRBV27 | TGTGCCAGCAGGCTAGCGGGAGGCTCCTACGAGCAGTACTTC | CASRLAGGSYEQYF
TRBD2 | . | TRBJ2-5 | TRBV3-1/TRBV3-2 | TGTGCCAGCAGCCAAATGCTAGCGGGGCAGAAGACCCAGTACTTC | CASSQMLAGQKTQYF
. | few | TRBJ2-7 | TRBV4-1 | TGCGCCAGCTCCTCCCCGGGAGCAAGCTCCTACGAGCAGTACTTC | CASSSPGASSYEQYF
. | . | TRBJ1-1 | TRBV5-1 | TGCGCCAGCAGCCGGGACTTTGAGGGCACTGAAGCTTTCTTT | CASSRDFEGTEAFF
TRBD2 | . | TRBJ2-1 | TRBV19 | TGTGCCAGTAGTCCTTTCCTAGCGGGGGAAAGGTTCTTC | CASSPFLAGERFF
. | . | TRBJ1-4 | TRBV30 | TGTGCCTGGAATCGGGAAGGCACTAATGAAAAACTGTTTTTT | CAWNREGTNEKLFF
. | . | TRBJ1-3 | TRBV28 | TGTGCCAGCAGGTTAACAGGGAACATAGGAAACACCATATATTTT | CASRLTGNIGNTIYF
. | . | TRBJ2-5 | TRBV5-5 | TGTGCCAGCAGCTTATATACCTCCGCAGGGCAAGAGACCCAGTACTTC | CASSLYTSAGQETQYF
. | . | TRBJ2-7 | TRBV6-4 | TGTGCCAGCGATGCCCCTGGGGGAGCGAACCACGAGCAGTACTTC | CASDAPGGANHEQYF
TRBD1 | . | TRBJ1-5 | TRBV28 | TGTGCCAGCAGTCCAGGGACAGGTAGACGCCAGCCCCAGCATTTT | CASSPGTGRRQPQHF
. | . | TRBJ2-3 | TRBV27 | TGTGCCAGCAGTTTAGCCTCACGCACAGATACGCAGTATTTT | CASSLASRTDTQYF
. | . | TRBJ2-2 | TRBV9 | TGTGCCAGCAGCGGTGACAACACCGGGGAGCTGTTTTTT | CASSGDNTGELFF
. | few | TRBJ1-1 | TRBV2 | TGTGCCAGCAGCTACGGGACAACCTTCGATAAAGCTTTCTTT | CASSYGTTFDKAFF
. | . | TRBJ1-1 | TRBV29-1 | TGCAGCGTAGACCAGGGATTTCCCACTGAAGCTTTCTTT | CSVDQGFPTEAFF
. | . | TRBJ1-4 | TRBV7-2 | TGTGCCAGCAGCTTAGGGAGGGCCGCTAATGAAAAACTGTTTTTT | CASSLGRAANEKLFF
TRBD2 | . | TRBJ2-7 | TRBV11-3 | TGTGCCAGCAGCCCCATAGCGGGAGGTCGATACGAGCAGTACTTC | CASSPIAGGRYEQYF
. | . | TRBJ1-3 | TRBV9 | TGTGCCAGCAGCGTAGCCCCCGGAAACACCATATATTTT | CASSVAPGNTIYF
. | . | TRBJ2-2 | TRBV5-1 | TGCGCCAGCAGCTCGGGACCGGGGAGTTTTAGCACCGGGGAGCTGTTTTTT | CASSSGPGSFSTGELFF
TRBD1 | . | TRBJ1-2 | TRBV2 | TGTGCCAGCAGTGATGTTTCGGGACAGGGAGGCCGCTATGGCTACACCTTC | CASSDVSGQGGRYGYTF
. | few | TRBJ1-6 | TRBV2 | TGTGCCAGCAGCTCACCCTGGGGTAGCCAGGATTCACCCCTCCACTTT | CASSSPWGSQDSPLHF
. | . | TRBJ1-4 | TRBV18 | TGTGCCAGCCACAGGGCAACTAATGAAAAACTGTTTTTT | CASHRATNEKLFF
. | . | TRBJ2-3 | TRBV5-6 | TGTGCCAGCAGCTGGGCGGGGAGAATCGATACGCAGTATTTT | CASSWAGRIDTQYF
. | . | TRBJ2-7 | TRBV6-6 | TGTGCCAGCAGTCTCCTCGAGATCGGGGAGCAGTACTTC | CASSLLEIGEQYF
TRBD1 | . | TRBJ2-2 | TRBV24-1 | TGTGCCACCAGTGACCAGGGGGCAGGCACCGGGGAGCTGTTTTTT | CATSDQGAGTGELFF
. | . | TRBJ2-6 | TRBV14 | TGTGCCAGCAGCCAAGGATGGTCTGGGGCCAACGTCCTGACTTTC | CASSQGWSGANVLTF
TRBD2 | . | TRBJ2-7 | TRBV3-1/TRBV3-2 | TGTGCCAGCAGCTCTGAGCGGGACCCTGCCATTTACTTC | CASSSERDPAIYF